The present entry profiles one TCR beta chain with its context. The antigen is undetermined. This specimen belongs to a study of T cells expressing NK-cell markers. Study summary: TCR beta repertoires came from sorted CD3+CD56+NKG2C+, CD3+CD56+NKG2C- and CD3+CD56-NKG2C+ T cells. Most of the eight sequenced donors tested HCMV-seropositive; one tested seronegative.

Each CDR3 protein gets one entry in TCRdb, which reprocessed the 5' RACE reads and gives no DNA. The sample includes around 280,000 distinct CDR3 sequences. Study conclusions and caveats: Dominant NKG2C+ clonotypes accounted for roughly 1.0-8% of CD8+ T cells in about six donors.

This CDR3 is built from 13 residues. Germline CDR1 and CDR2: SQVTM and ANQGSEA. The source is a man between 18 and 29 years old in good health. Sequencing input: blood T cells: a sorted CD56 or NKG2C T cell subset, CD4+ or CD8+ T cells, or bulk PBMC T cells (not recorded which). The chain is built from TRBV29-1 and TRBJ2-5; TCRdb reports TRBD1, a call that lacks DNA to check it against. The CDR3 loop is CSASRGLGETQYF.